This T cell receptor beta chain was sequenced during a study of blood T cell repertoires in COVID-19. Study-level information: Nucleic acid was either cDNA or gDNA, and it came from T cells, B-cell-depleted T cells, or PBMCs.

CDR3 length: 13 amino acids. Between the trimmed V and J ends, which lost 6 bases and 6 bases, there was a span of 14 bases. The germline V gene encodes CDR1 MNHEY and CDR2 SVGEGT. There are a few counts of this clone. This table comes from immunoSEQ multiplex PCR, and its TCRdb copy is limited to in-frame clones, with some not included. This repertoire shows roughly 67,000 clones, around 74% found once; its top ten account for 6.4%. The sequence derives from a woman between 45 and 60 years old with active or convalescent COVID-19. The V call is TRBV6-2 or TRBV6-3, the J call TRBJ1-2; the D gene is possibly TRBD1 (6 bases). Material for sequencing was peripheral blood. The CDR3 nucleotides are TGTGCCAGCAGCCGTACAGGGTCTCATGGCTACACCTTC. Its protein product is CASSRTGSHGYTF.